The 14 T cell receptor beta chains presented below share a single source sample, sequenced in a study of cytomegalovirus exposure and HLA in healthy donors. The PCR ran on 60 Vbeta and 13 Jbeta primers. Profiling relied on immunoSEQ multiplex PCR, and the TCRdb table lists in-frame clones only, not all of them. Here the sample spans 130,000 to 150,000 clones, around 80% being singletons. The sequencing sample was made of PBMCs. These receptors were collected from a man under 40 in good health and CMV-seronegative.

This rearrangement joins TRBV19 to TRBJ1-6; D remains unclear. The CDR3 consists of 13 residues. V lost 7 bases, J lost 8 bases, and 12 bases lay in between. The V gene's germline CDR1 is LNHDA and CDR2 SQIVND (reference sequence). The chain's CDR3 is CASTTGYYSPLHF. The DNA for the CDR3 is TGTGCCAGTACTACGGGATACTATTCACCCCTCCACTTT.

This clone has just a few counts. The CDR3 region is CASSEGSGGATYNEQFF. The CDR3 region has the DNA TGTGCCAGCAGCGAAGGAAGCGGGGGGGCAACGTACAATGAGCAGTTCTTC. The genes are TRBV6-4 and TRBJ2-1; 10 nucleotides align to TRBD2. The trim removed 6 bases at V and 4 bases at J, leaving 12 bases unmatched. The germline gives CDR1 MRHNA, CDR2 SNTAGT. The length of the CDR3 is 17 residues.

This sequence joins TRBV2 and TRBJ1-5; D uncertain. The germline V gene has CDR1 SNHLY and CDR2 FYNNEI. V was pared by 2 bases and J by 0 bases, with 11 bases between. The CDR3 sequence is 16 residues long. CDR3 protein: CASSEKGTVSNQPQHF. CDR3 nucleotides: TGTGCCAGCAGTGAAAAAGGTACAGTTAGCAATCAGCCCCAGCATTTT.

This clone is a singleton in its sample. The chain joins TRBV7-9 to TRBJ2-1; 10 bases fit TRBD2. This CDR3 region has 16 residues. CDR1 SEHNR and CDR2 FQNEAQ come from the germline V gene (reference sequence). V lost 1 base and J lost 9; bases outside the gene matches: 9. The CDR3 is CASSLEVLAGVSEQFF. The CDR3 DNA follows: TGTGCCAGCAGCTTAGAGGTCCTAGCGGGGGTCAGTGAGCAGTTCTTC.

On this clone: Different DNA sequences within this sample yield the same CDR3. The chain couples TRBV7-9 to TRBJ1-1, with D perhaps TRBD1 (6 bases). This CDR3 comprises 13 residues. V was pared by 5 bases and J by 1 base, with 8 bases between. The V gene's germline CDR1 is SEHNR and CDR2 FQNEAQ (reference sequence). DNA of the CDR3: TGTGCCAGCAGCCTGACAGGGAACACTGAAGCTTTCTTT. Protein product: CASSLTGNTEAFF.

The chain is built from TRBV13 and TRBJ1-1, with D possibly TRBD1 on 6 matching bases. Trimming stripped 2 bases from V and 0 bases from J, with 16 bases between. Germline CDR1 and CDR2: PRHDT and FYEKMQ (reference sequence). The CDR3 is 17 amino acids. This CDR3 is CASSLSGQGFMNTEAFF. The DNA for the CDR3 is TGTGCCAGCAGCTTATCTGGCCAGGGGTTCATGAACACTGAAGCTTTCTTT.

This chain uses TRBV2 with TRBJ1-1; 7 bases fit TRBD1. Trimming removed 7 bases from V and 3 bases from J; junction bases left unmatched: 14. Germline CDR1 SNHLY, CDR2 FYNNEI. CDR3 length: 16 residues. The CDR3 sequence: CASTALGGSLDTEAFF. The CDR3 region has the DNA TGTGCCAGCACCGCTTTAGGGGGCTCATTGGACACTGAAGCTTTCTTT. Supplemented by reference TRBV2 and TRBJ1-1, the full variable domain reads EPEVTQTPSHQVTQMGQEVILRCVPISNHLYFYWYRQILGQKVEFLVSFYNNEISEKSEIFDDQFSVERPDGSNFTLKIRSTKLEDSAMYFCASTALGGSLDTEAFFGQGTRLTVV.

There are a few counts of this clone. The genes are TRBV4-1 and TRBJ1-1; TRBD1 matches at 8 bases. The CDR3 totals 16 residues. V dropped 1 base and J dropped 0; count of bases not matched to a gene: 4. Germline V gene lookup returns CDR1 MGHRA and CDR2 YSYEKL. This CDR3 reads CASSQGDRSMNTEAFF. The CDR3 region has the DNA TGCGCCAGCAGCCAAGGGGACAGGAGCATGAACACTGAAGCTTTCTTT.

The rearrangement links TRBV15 to TRBJ1-4, with D tentatively TRBD1 (5 bases). This CDR3 region has 17 residues. CDR1 is LNHNV and CDR2 is YYDKDF in the germline V gene (reference sequence). With 0 bases removed from V and 5 bases from J, the gap between germline ends came to 16 bases. DNA for the CDR3: TGTGCCACCAGCAGAGAATCTGTCGACAGACCGAATGAAAAACTGTTTTTT. The encoded protein is CATSRESVDRPNEKLFF.

The CDR3 reads CASSLGGQGIYEQYF. The CDR3, as DNA: TGTGCCAGCAGCTTAGGTGGACAGGGTATCTACGAGCAGTACTTC. V and J are TRBV7-9 and TRBJ2-7; 8 bases align to TRBD1. CDR3 length: 15 amino acids. Germline V CDR1 and CDR2: SEHNR, FQNEAQ (reference sequence). V lost 1 base, J lost 3 bases, and 5 bases stayed unmatched.

J is TRBJ1-4 and V is TRBV4-1; 8 positions agree with TRBD1. With V trimmed by 5 bases and J by 8 bases, 10 bases remained unmatched. This CDR3 contains 15 residues. Per germline, CDR1 MGHRA and CDR2 YSYEKL. In nucleotides, the CDR3 is TGCGCCAGCAGCGACCGGGACAGGATAAGAGAAAAACTGTTTTTT. As protein: CASSDRDRIREKLFF.

The J gene is TRBJ2-3, the V gene TRBV19, with 9 bases identical to TRBD2. After removal of 4 bases from V and 4 bases from J, the junction contained 6 bases not matched to a gene. Germline-derived CDR1 and CDR2 are LNHDA and SQIVND (reference sequence). CDR3 length: 15 residues. This CDR3 reads CASSRLAGWADTQYF. CDR3 sequence (DNA): TGTGCCAGTAGTAGGCTAGCGGGGTGGGCAGATACGCAGTATTTT.

V and J are TRBV9 and TRBJ1-3; D gene unclear. The V and J ends lost 0 bases and 0 bases respectively, with 13 bases between them. There are 17 residues in the CDR3. Germline CDR1 SGDLS, CDR2 YYNGEE. CDR3 bases: TGTGCCAGCAGCGTAGGGACTCGGCGGGTCTCTGGAAACACCATATATTTT. Translating it yields CASSVGTRRVSGNTIYF.

This clone was observed once. This chain connects TRBV16 to TRBJ1-2; perhaps TRBD1 as D (6 bases). Trimming shortened V by 4 bases and J by 0 bases, and 12 bases separated the two germline ends. Germline assignment: CDR1 KGHSY and CDR2 FQNENV. The CDR3 length is 15 residues. The CDR3 here is CASSLTGQPNYGYTF. The CDR3 DNA reads TGTGCCAGCAGCCTGACAGGCCAACCTAACTATGGCTACACCTTC.